This TCR beta chain originates from a study of radiotherapy plus CTLA-4 blockade in lung cancer. Study outcomes and limitations: The best predictor of response was reported to be early blood T cell clone dynamics, with interferon-beta.

Data came from immunoSEQ multiplex PCR; TCRdb stores just in-frame clones and leaves some out. The sample carries about 110,000 clones, over 75% recorded once. As regards this clone: The antigen remains undetermined. The junction departs from the called germline gene at one end, perhaps through a read error.

The receptor was isolated from a human donor with non-small cell lung cancer that progressed on radiotherapy plus ipilimumab. Some clones in this sample may be carry-over from other donors' samples. This specimen was peripheral blood, taken from a patient treated with radiotherapy plus ipilimumab.

The CDR3 is CASRDRGNGDTIYF. Written as DNA, the CDR3 is TGTGCCAGCCGGGACAGGGGGAATGGAGACACCATATATTTT. The chain combines TRBV2 with TRBJ1-3; 11 bases align to TRBD1. The CDR3 has 14 residues. The germline gives CDR1 SNHLY, CDR2 FYNNEI.